The entry below describes one T cell receptor beta chain. The sample comes from a study of blood T cell repertoires in COVID-19. Overall study context: Collection of acute and convalescent COVID-19 samples took place in the United States, Italy and Spain. In each case, the material was cDNA or gDNA derived from T cells, B-cell-depleted T cells, or PBMCs.

Using immunoSEQ multiplex PCR, the repertoire was profiled, and TCRdb retains in-frame clones only, with some absent. The sample contains 18,000 or so clones, around nine tenths of which appear only once. The origin of this receptor is a man between 35 and 55 years old with active COVID-19. The sequencing sample was made of peripheral blood.

CDR3 region: CASSTIAGGRPDTQYF. The DNA of the CDR3 is TGTGCCAGCAGTACTATAGCGGGAGGGCGCCCAGATACGCAGTATTTT. The gene calls are TRBV27 and TRBJ2-3, with 11 bases that match TRBD2. The CDR3 runs 16 residues. J gave up 4 bases and V 5 bases, and 8 bases lay outside the gene matches. CDR1 MNHEY and CDR2 SMNVEV come from the germline V gene (reference sequence).